This TCR beta chain was recovered during a study of cytomegalovirus exposure and HLA in healthy donors. Study details: Most genotyped donors, 75% to 85% of 300 to 400, had Caucasian-associated genetic ancestry. General study findings and limits: There were around 160 TCR beta chains listed as cytomegalovirus-associated.

Worth noting for this clone: Its antigen is unknown.

Both 60 Vbeta primers and 13 Jbeta primers went into the PCR. Assay: immunoSEQ multiplex PCR; the TCRdb copy retains only in-frame clones and omits some. The profile shows 150,000 to 180,000 clones, more than 60% of them singletons. This CDR3 region has 14 residues. Losses at the gene ends were 6 bases for V and 5 bases for J; bases not matched to a gene: 7. CDR1 and CDR2 (germline): MNHNY, SVGAGI (reference sequence). V usage is TRBV6-6 and J usage is TRBJ2-3; the match to TRBD1 covers 8 bases. This clonotype was sampled from a woman between 35 and 50 years old in good health and CMV-seronegative. Sample: PBMCs. The DNA of the CDR3 is TGTGCCAGCAGAGGGACAGGAGGTAGAGATACGCAGTATTTT. It is translated as CASRGTGGRDTQYF.